This TCR beta chain is drawn from a study of radiation and T cells in renal cell carcinoma. In the study overall: Nephrectomy followed 15 Gy stereotactic body radiation by 4 weeks. Points from the study as a whole: From baseline, blood top tumor clonotypes peaked at 2 weeks post-radiation.

This clone showed up just a few times. The target antigen is unknown. Stated time point: baseline pretreatment blood. Treatment: 15 Gy SBRT to primary tumor, nephrectomy 4 weeks later. Clear cell pathology was present in this patient's renal cell carcinoma. Method: immunoSEQ multiplex PCR; TCRdb's copy keeps in-frame clones and lacks some. The profile shows tens of thousands of clones, roughly three quarters of them singletons. Source: blood, taken from a patient whose treatment included radiotherapy and nephrectomy. The clonotype was recovered from a man in his sixties with renal cell carcinoma.

This CDR3 reads CASTPSTDTQYF. CDR3 coding DNA: TGTGCCAGCACCCCTAGCACAGATACGCAGTATTTT. The chain recombines TRBV7-9 with TRBJ2-3; D is unclear. Trimming removed 7 bases at V and 0 bases at J, with 5 bases between. Looked up from germline, CDR1 is SEHNR and CDR2 is FQNEAQ (reference sequence). This CDR3 is 12 amino acids long.